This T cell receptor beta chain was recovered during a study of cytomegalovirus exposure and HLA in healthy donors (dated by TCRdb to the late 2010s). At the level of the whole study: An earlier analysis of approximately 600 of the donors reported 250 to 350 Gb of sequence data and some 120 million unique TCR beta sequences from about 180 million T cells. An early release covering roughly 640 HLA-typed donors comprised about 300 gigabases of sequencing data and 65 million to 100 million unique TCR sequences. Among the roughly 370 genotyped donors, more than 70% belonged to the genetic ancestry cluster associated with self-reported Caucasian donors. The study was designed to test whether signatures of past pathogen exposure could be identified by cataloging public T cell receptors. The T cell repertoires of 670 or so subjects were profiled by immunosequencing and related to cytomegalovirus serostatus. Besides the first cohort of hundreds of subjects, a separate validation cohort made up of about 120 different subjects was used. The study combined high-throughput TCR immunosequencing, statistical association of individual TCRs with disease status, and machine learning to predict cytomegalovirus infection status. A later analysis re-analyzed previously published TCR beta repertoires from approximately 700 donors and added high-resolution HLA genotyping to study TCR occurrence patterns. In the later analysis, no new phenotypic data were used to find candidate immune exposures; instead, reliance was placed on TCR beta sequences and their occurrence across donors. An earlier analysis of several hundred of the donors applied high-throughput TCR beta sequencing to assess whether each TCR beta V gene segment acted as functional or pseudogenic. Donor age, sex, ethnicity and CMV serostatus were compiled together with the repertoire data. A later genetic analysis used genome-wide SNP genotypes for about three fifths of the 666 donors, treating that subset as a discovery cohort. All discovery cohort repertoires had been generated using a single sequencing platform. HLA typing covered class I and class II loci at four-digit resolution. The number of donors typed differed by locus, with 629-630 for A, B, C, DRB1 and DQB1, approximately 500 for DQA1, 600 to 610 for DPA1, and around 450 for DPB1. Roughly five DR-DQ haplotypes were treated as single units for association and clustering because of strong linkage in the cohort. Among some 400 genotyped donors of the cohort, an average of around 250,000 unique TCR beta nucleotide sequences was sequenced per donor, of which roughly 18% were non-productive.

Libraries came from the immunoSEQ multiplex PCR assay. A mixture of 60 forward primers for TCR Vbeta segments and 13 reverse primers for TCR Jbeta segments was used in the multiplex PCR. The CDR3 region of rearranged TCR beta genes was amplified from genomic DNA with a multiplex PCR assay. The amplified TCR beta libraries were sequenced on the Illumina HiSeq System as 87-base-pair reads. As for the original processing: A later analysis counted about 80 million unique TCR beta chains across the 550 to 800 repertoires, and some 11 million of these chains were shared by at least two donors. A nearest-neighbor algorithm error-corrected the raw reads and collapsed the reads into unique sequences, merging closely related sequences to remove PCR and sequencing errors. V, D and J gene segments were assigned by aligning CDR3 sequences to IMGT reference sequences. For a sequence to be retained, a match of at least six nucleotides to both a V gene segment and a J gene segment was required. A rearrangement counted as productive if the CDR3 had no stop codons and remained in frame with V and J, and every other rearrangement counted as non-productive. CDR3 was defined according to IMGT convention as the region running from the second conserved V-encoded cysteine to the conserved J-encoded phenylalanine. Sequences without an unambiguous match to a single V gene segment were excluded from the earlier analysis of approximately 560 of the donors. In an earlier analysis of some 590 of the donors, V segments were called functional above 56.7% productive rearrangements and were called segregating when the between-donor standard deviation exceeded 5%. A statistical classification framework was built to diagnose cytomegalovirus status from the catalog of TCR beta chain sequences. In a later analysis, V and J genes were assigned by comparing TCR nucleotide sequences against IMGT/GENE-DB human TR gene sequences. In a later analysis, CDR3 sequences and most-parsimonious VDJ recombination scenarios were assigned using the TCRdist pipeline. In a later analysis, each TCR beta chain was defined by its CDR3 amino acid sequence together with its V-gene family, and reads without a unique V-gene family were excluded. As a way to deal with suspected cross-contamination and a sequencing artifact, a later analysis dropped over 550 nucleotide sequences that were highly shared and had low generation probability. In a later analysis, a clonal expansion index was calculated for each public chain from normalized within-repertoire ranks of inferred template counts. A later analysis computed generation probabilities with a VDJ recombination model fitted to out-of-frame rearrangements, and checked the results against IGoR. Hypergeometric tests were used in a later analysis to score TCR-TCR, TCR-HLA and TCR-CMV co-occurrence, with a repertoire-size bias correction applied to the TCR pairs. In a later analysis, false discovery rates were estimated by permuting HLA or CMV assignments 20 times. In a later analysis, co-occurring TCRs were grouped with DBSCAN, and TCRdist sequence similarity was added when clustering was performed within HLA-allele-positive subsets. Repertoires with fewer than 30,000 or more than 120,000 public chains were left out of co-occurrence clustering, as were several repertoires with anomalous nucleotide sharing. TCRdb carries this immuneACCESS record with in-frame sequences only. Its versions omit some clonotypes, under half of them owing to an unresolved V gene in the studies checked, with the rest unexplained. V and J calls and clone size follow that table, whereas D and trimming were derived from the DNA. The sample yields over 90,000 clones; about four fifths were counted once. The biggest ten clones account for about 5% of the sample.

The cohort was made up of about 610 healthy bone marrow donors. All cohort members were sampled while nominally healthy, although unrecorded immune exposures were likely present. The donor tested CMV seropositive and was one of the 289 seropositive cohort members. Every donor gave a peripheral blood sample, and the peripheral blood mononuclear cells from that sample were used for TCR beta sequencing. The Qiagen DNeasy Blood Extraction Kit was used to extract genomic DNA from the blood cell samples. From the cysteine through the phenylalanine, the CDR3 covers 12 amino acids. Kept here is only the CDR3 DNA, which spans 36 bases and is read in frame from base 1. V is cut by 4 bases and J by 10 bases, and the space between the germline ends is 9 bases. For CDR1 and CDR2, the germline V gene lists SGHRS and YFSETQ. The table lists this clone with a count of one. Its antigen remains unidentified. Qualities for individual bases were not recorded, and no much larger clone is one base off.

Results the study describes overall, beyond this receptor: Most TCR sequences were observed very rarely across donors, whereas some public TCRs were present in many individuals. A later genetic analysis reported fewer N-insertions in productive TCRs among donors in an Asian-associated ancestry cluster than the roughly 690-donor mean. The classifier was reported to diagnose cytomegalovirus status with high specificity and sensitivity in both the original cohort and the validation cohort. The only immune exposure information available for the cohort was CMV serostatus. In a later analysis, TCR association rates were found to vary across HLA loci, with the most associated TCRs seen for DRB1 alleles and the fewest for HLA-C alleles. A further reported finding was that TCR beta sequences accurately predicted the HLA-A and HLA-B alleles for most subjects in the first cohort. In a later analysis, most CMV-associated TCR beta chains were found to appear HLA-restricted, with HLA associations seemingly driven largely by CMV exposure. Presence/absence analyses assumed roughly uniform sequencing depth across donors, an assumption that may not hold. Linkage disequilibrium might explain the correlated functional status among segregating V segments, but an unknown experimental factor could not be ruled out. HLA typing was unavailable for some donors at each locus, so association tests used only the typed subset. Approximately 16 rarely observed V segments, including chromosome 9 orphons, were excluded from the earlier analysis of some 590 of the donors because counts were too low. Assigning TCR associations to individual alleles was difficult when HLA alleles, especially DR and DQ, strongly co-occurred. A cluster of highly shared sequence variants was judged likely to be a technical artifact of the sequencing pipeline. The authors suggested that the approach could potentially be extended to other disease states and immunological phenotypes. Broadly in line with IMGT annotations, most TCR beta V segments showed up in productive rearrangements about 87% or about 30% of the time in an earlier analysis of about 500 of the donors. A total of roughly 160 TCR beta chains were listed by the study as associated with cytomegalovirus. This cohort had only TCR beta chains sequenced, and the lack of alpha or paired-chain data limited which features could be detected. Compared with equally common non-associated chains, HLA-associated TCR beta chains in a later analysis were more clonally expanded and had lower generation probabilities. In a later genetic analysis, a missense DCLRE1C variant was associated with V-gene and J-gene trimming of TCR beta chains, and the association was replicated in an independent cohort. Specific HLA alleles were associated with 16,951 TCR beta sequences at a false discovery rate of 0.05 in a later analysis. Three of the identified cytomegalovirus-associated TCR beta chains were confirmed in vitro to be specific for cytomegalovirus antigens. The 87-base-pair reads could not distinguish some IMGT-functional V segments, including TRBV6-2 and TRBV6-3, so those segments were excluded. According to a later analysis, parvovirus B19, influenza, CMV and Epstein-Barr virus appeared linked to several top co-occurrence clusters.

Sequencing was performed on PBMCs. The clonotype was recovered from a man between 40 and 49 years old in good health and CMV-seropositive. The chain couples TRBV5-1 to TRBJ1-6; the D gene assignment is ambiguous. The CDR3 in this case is CASSPSGSPLHF. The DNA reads TGCGCCAGCAGCCCCTCGGGGTCACCCCTCCACTTT.